At least ten counts were recorded for the clone carrying this T cell receptor (beta chain). Its antigen is not known. TRB rearrangements were amplified by multiplex PCR with BIOMED2 TRB-A/B primers. From the multiplex PCR reads, TCRdb called clonotypes with MiXCR, one entry per CDR3 protein. The sample lists 20,000 to 25,000 distinct CDR3 sequences, about a third seen once, with roughly 1.9% in the top ten. Germline V gene data show CDR1 as SGHDT and CDR2 as YYEEEE. This CDR3 contains 15 residues. Trimming took 4 bases from V and 5 from J; bases not matched to a gene: 11. The data derive from a study of T and B cells in COVID-19 patients. Study overall: Blood was sampled from COVID-19 patients who were either actively infected or recovered. At median age approximately 36 years, recovered patients were younger than active-infection patients at about 72. Study-wide findings and caveats: Highly clonal in active COVID-19, TRB repertoires exceeded healthy-donor diversity and richness at recovery.

From blood, roughly 220-550 ng of genomic DNA served as TRB template. The rearrangement uses TRBV5-6 and TRBJ2-5, with 7 bases identical to TRBD2. Sequencing was performed on blood. The TCR comes from a human donor who had recovered from COVID-19. The CDR3 spells CASSRYGRQWETQYF. The CDR3 DNA sequence: TGTGCCAGCAGCAGATACGGGAGGCAGTGGGAGACCCAGTACTTC.